One and the same sample provided the 5 T cell receptor beta chains below, sequenced in a study of T cell changes during pregnancy in multiple sclerosis. Repertoires were generated with immunoSEQ multiplex PCR, while TCRdb's copy carries only in-frame clones and drops some. The repertoire holds tens of thousands of clones, with about nine tenths as singletons. The sample consisted of peripheral blood, taken in the second trimester of pregnancy. These receptor sequences come from a female donor with multiple sclerosis, enrolled in a pregnancy study.

This chain joins TRBV19 and TRBJ2-3, with D uncertain. The CDR3 contains 13 residues. Between the trimmed V and J ends, which lost 4 bases and 6 bases, there was a span of 11 bases. Germline V lookup: CDR1 LNHDA, CDR2 SQIVND (reference sequence). The CDR3 reads CASSKASADTQYF. CDR3 sequence (DNA): TGTGCCAGTAGTAAGGCTAGTGCCGATACGCAGTATTTT.

The chain couples TRBV11-2 to TRBJ2-5, with 10 bases aligning to TRBD2. The germline V gene has CDR1 SGHAT and CDR2 FQNNGV. V shed 1 base, J shed 1 base, and the junction held 6 bases outside the gene matches. The CDR3 spans 17 residues. CDR3 nucleotide sequence: TGTGCCAGCAGCTTAGGCGTTCTAGCGGGGGCCCAAGAGACCCAGTACTTC. Its translation: CASSLGVLAGAQETQYF.

The rearrangement joins TRBV5-5 to TRBJ1-4; D perhaps matches TRBD1 (5 bases). The CDR3 is 17 amino acids. Germline V gene lookup returns CDR1 SGHKS and CDR2 YYEKEE (reference sequence). V lost 4 bases and J lost 4, with 20 bases in between. The CDR3 loop reads CASSHLGSSDSNEKLFF. The CDR3 DNA is TGTGCCAGCAGCCATTTGGGGTCCTCAGACAGTAATGAAAAACTGTTTTTT.

This chain uses TRBV4-2 with TRBJ2-7; TRBD2 agrees at 9 bases. Germline values: CDR1 LGHNA, CDR2 YNFKEQ. CDR3 length: 16 residues. V trimming: 2 bases; J trimming: 4 bases; junction bases outside the gene matches: 9. The DNA of the CDR3 is TGTGCCAGCAGCCAAAACCTAGCGGGATTATTATACGAGCAGTACTTC. This encodes CASSQNLAGLLYEQYF.

The chain is built from TRBV7-6 and TRBJ2-5, with D unclear. Germline lookup yields CDR1 SGHVS and CDR2 FNYEAQ. The V end was cut by 3 bases, the J end by 1 base, with 9 bases between. The CDR3 totals 14 residues. CDR3 amino acids: CASSLTEIQETQYF. The CDR3 DNA follows: TGTGCCAGCAGCTTGACGGAGATCCAAGAGACCCAGTACTTC. Full variable domain (remainder filled in from reference TRBV7-6 and TRBJ2-5): GAGVSQSPRYKVTKRGQDVALRCDPISGHVSLYWYRQALGQGPEFLTYFNYEAQQDKSGLPNDRFSAERPEGSISTLTIQRTEQRDSAMYRCASSLTEIQETQYFGPGTRLLVL.